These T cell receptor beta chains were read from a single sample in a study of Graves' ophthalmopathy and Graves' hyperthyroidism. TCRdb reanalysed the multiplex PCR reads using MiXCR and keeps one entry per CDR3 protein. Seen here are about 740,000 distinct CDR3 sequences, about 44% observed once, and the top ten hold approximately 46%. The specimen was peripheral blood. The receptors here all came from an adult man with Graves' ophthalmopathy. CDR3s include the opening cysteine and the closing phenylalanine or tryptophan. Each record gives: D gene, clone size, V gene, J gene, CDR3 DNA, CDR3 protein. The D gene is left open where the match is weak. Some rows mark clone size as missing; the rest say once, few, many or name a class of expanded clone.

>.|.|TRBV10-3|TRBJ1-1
TGTGCCAGCAGTGAAGCGGCAGGGCTGACTGAAGCTTTCTTT
CASSEAAGLTEAFF
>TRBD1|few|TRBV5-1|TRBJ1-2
TGCGCCAGCAGCAACAAGACAGGGACCTATGGCTACACCTTC
CASSNKTGTYGYTF
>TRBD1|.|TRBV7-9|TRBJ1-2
TGTGCCAGCAGCTACGGGACAGGGAGCTTTCGCTACACCTTC
CASSYGTGSFRYTF
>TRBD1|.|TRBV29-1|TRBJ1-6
TGCAGCGTTCAGACAGGGGACAACTCACCCCTCCACTTT
CSVQTGDNSPLHF
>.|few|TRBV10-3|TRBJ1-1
TGTGCCAGCAGTGACTACGGTATGAACACTGAAGCTTTCTTT
CASSDYGMNTEAFF
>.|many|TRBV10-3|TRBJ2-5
TGTGCCATCAGTGGGGGCAGCCAAGAGACCCAGTACTTC
CAISGGSQETQYF
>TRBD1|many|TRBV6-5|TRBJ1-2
TGTGCCAGCAGATCCCCCAGGGGACAGGACTATGGCTACACCTTC
CASRSPRGQDYGYTF
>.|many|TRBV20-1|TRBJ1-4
TGCAGTGCTTTTCGGGACACCTATCAACCCTGGGCTTTT
CSAFRDTYQPWAF
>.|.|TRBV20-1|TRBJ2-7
TGCAGTGCTAGAGAGATGGGACGGACCTACGAGCAGTACTTC
CSAREMGRTYEQYF
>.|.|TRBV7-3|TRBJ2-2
TGTGCTAGCAGCTTAACTCCCCACGCGAACACCGGGGAGCTGTTTTTT
CASSLTPHANTGELFF
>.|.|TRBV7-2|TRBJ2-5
TGTGCCAGCAGCTTAGATCCGGGGTCCATCGGGGCCCAGTACTTC
CASSLDPGSIGAQYF
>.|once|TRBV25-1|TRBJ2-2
TGTGCCAGCAGTGCTAGCCGCCAGGGTTCCGGGGAGCTGTTTTTT
CASSASRQGSGELFF
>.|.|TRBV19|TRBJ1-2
TGTGCCAGTAGTATAGGGGGGCAGGGCTCGGACTATGGCTACACCTTC
CASSIGGQGSDYGYTF
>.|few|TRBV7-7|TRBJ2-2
TGTGCTAGCAGCACCGAACGGCCCGGGGAGCTGTTTTTT
CASSTERPGELFF
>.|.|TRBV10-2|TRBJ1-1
TGTGCCAGCAGTTACTCGAGGGGGGCGAACACTGAAGCTTTCTTT
CASSYSRGANTEAFF
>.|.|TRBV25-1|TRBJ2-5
TGTGCCAGCAGTGTATGGGCGGACCAAGAGACCCAGTACTTC
CASSVWADQETQYF